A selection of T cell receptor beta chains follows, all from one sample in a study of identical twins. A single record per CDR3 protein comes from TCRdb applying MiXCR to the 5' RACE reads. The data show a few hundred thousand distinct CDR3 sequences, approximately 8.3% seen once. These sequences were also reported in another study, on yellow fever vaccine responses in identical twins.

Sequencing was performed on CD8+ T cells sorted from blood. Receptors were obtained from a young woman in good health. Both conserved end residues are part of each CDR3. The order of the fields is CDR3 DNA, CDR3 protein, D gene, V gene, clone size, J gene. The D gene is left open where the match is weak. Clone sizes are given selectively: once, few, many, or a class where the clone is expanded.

TGTGCCACCAGCAGAGATCGACAGGACGAGCAGTACTTC,CATSRDRQDEQYF,-,TRBV15,few,TRBJ2-7
TGTGCCAGCAGCGACGGGACAGCAAGCACAGATACGCAGTATTTT,CASSDGTASTDTQYF,TRBD1,TRBV9,-,TRBJ2-3
TGCAGCGTCCTCATGGGGGGCCAATACGAGCAGTACTTC,CSVLMGGQYEQYF,-,TRBV29-1,few,TRBJ2-7
TGCAGTGCTAGAGATGCCTATATGGACACCGGGGAGCTGTTTTTT,CSARDAYMDTGELFF,-,TRBV20-1,-,TRBJ2-2
TGTGCCAGCAGTGGGCCAGGGGGCCCCCTTTCGACTGAAGCTTTCTTT,CASSGPGGPLSTEAFF,TRBD1,TRBV25-1,-,TRBJ1-1
TGTGCCACCAGCAGAGTAGTATACAATGAGCAGTTCTTC,CATSRVVYNEQFF,-,TRBV15,few,TRBJ2-1
TGTGCCAGCAGTTACTCATTGGCCGAGCAGTTCTTC,CASSYSLAEQFF,-,TRBV6-2/TRBV6-3,many,TRBJ2-1
TGCAGTGCTAGAGATCTCTGGGCTACCTCGGGCACAGATACGCAGTATTTT,CSARDLWATSGTDTQYF,-,TRBV20-1,many,TRBJ2-3
TGCAGCGTTGTGGCGGGAAAGGATTACGAGCAGTACTTC,CSVVAGKDYEQYF,-,TRBV29-1,many,TRBJ2-7
TGTGCCAGCAGCTTAGAGTATGCGGGGGCCACTGGATTGGAGCAGTTCTTC,CASSLEYAGATGLEQFF,-,TRBV11-2,-,TRBJ2-1
TGTGCCAGCAGTTTATTTGCCGGGAATGAGCAGTTCTTC,CASSLFAGNEQFF,-,TRBV28,-,TRBJ2-1
TGTGCCAGCAGTGAAGCGCTTCGGGGGAGGTACCAAGAGACCCAGTACTTC,CASSEALRGRYQETQYF,-,TRBV2,many,TRBJ2-5
TGCGCCAGCAGCTCTGACTACCAAATTGAGCAGTTCTTC,CASSSDYQIEQFF,-,TRBV5-1,many,TRBJ2-1
TGTGCCAGCAGTGGAGGGACTTCTCCGTTATACGAGCAGTACTTC,CASSGGTSPLYEQYF,-,TRBV28,-,TRBJ2-7
TGTGCCAGCAGCTCTGACGGATCTCCGTCGTCCATTTTACCGGTTGAAAAACTGTTTTTT,CASSSDGSPSSILPVEKLFF,-,TRBV11-2,-,TRBJ1-4
TGCAGTGCAGAGACTAGCGACTCCTACGAGCAGTACTTC,CSAETSDSYEQYF,TRBD2,TRBV20-1,-,TRBJ2-7
TGTGGAGGGCCGAACACCGGGGAGCTGTTTTTT,CGGPNTGELFF,-,TRBV7-9,few,TRBJ2-2
TGTGCCCCAATTGGGCCTCTTAGCACAGATACGCAGTATTTT,CAPIGPLSTDTQYF,-,TRBV27,-,TRBJ2-3
TGTGCCAGCAGCTTAGCCGGGCCATCCTACGAGCAGTACTTC,CASSLAGPSYEQYF,-,TRBV7-8,many,TRBJ2-7
TGTGCCAGCTCACCCTGGGGGACCGAGGCTACCTACGAGCAGTACTTC,CASSPWGTEATYEQYF,-,TRBV18,many,TRBJ2-7
TGTGCCAGCAGCGGGACAGGGATAAACACCGGGGAGCTGTTTTTT,CASSGTGINTGELFF,TRBD1,TRBV5-5,many,TRBJ2-2
TGCAGCGTTGCCGACAGGGCCGAGCAGTACTTC,CSVADRAEQYF,TRBD1,TRBV29-1,-,TRBJ2-7
TGTGCCAGCAGTTTGTCAGGGAACTCCGAGCAGTACTTC,CASSLSGNSEQYF,-,TRBV27,-,TRBJ2-7
TGCAGCGTTGTTACAGCACTTAAAGAGACCCAGTACTTC,CSVVTALKETQYF,-,TRBV29-1,many,TRBJ2-5
TGCGCCAGCAGTCTCCAGGGGGTCGGGACCGCCTTGCGGGAGCAGTACTTC,CASSLQGVGTALREQYF,TRBD1,TRBV23-1,few,TRBJ2-7
TGCAGTGCCCAACAGGGTACCCACGAGCAGTACTTC,CSAQQGTHEQYF,-,TRBV20-1,many,TRBJ2-7
TGCAGTGCTAGAGACCAGGGTCATTACGAGCAGTACTTC,CSARDQGHYEQYF,-,TRBV20-1,many,TRBJ2-7
TGCTGTGCCGGCCGTAGCGACACCTCCTACAATGAGCAGTTCTTC,CCAGRSDTSYNEQFF,-,TRBV20-1,once,TRBJ2-1
TGCAGCGTTGTCTCCGGGACAGGGGCGTCAGAGCAGTACTTC,CSVVSGTGASEQYF,TRBD1,TRBV29-1,many,TRBJ2-7
TGTGCCAGCAGTGCTTTGACGACCAGGGACAGGCGGACAGATACGCAGTATTTT,CASSALTTRDRRTDTQYF,TRBD1,TRBV25-1,few,TRBJ2-3
TGTGCCAGCAGCCAAGATCCCATGGAGACCCAGTACTTC,CASSQDPMETQYF,-,TRBV3-1,-,TRBJ2-5
TGTGCCAGTAGTACGGAGAGCTCCTACAATGAGCAGTTCTTC,CASSTESSYNEQFF,-,TRBV19,-,TRBJ2-1
TGTGCCAGCAGTTGGAGGACGGACTACAATGAGCAGTTCTTC,CASSWRTDYNEQFF,-,TRBV28,few,TRBJ2-1
TGTGCCAGCAGTCCCGGGACTAGCGGCACCGAGCAGTACTTC,CASSPGTSGTEQYF,TRBD2,TRBV27,few,TRBJ2-7
TGTGCCAGCAGCGCCTGGGACTACATCTACGAGCAGTACTTC,CASSAWDYIYEQYF,TRBD2,TRBV9,-,TRBJ2-7
TGTGCCAGCAGTGACTCTCGGGCGGGGGCTGGGGATGAGCAGTTCTTC,CASSDSRAGAGDEQFF,-,TRBV6-4,many,TRBJ2-1
TGTGCCAGCAGCCAACAGACAGCCTTGAACACTGAAGCTTTCTTT,CASSQQTALNTEAFF,-,TRBV14,few,TRBJ1-1
TGTGCCAGCAGCGTAGAGGGTTCACCCCTCCACTTT,CASSVEGSPLHF,-,TRBV9,many,TRBJ1-6
TGCAGCGTTGATTGGGAGGGGAACAGTATTGCCGGGGAGCTGTTTTTT,CSVDWEGNSIAGELFF,TRBD2,TRBV29-1,many,TRBJ2-2
TGTGCCACCAGCAGAGAGGGTGACGAGCAGTTCTTC,CATSREGDEQFF,-,TRBV15,few,TRBJ2-1